This T cell receptor beta chain was sequenced for a study of cytotoxic CD8 clonotypes in ibrutinib-treated CLL. Study outcomes and limitations: Clonality was elevated at ibrutinib response and had returned toward baseline at progression. Baseline values of clonality outstripped age-matched healthy donors and followed circulating CD8+ T-cell counts.

Germline V gene sequence: CDR1 KGHSH, CDR2 LQKENI. The CDR3 is made up of 11 amino acids. Trimming stripped 6 bases from V and 4 bases from J, with 3 bases between. This table comes from immunoSEQ multiplex PCR, and its TCRdb copy is limited to in-frame clones, with some not included. The data contain around 300,000 clones, roughly 79% of them singletons. Notes on this clone: Its antigen remains unknown.

The J gene is TRBJ2-2, the V gene TRBV18; D ambiguous. The sequences come from PBMCs, collected before ibrutinib treatment. The TCR sequence derives from a human donor with chronic lymphocytic leukemia. This chain's CDR3 is CASSLTGELFF. CDR3 DNA: TGTGCCAGCTCGCTCACCGGGGAGCTGTTTTTT.